Listed below are T cell receptor beta chains from one sample, sequenced in a study of blood T cell repertoires in COVID-19. Using immunoSEQ multiplex PCR, the repertoire was profiled, and TCRdb retains in-frame clones only, with some absent. The sample lists around 140,000 clones, approximately 80% seen once, with more than 8.5% in the top ten. The sequencing input was peripheral blood. These receptors came from a man in his sixties with active or convalescent COVID-19. Both conserved end residues are part of each CDR3. The D gene is left open where the match is weak. Size tells how often a clone was seen (once, few, many) or the class of an expanded clone, and some rows leave it out.

>.|TRBJ1-4|TRBV6-5|.
CASTPQLSGEKLFF
TGTGCCAGCACCCCACAGCTTAGCGGTGAAAAACTGTTTTTT
>.|TRBJ1-2|TRBV11-2|.
CASSLEGAYGYTF
TGTGCCAGCAGCTTAGAAGGGGCATATGGCTACACCTTC
>.|TRBJ1-1|TRBV27|few
CASSFTGYGDTEAFF
TGTGCCAGCAGTTTCACAGGGTATGGGGACACTGAAGCTTTCTTT
>TRBD2|TRBJ2-2|TRBV11-3|few
CASSPVQSGRAAGELFF
TGTGCCAGCAGCCCCGTGCAGAGCGGGAGGGCCGCCGGGGAGCTGTTTTTT
>TRBD2|TRBJ2-3|TRBV18|.
CASSPPVAGYADTQYF
TGTGCCAGCTCACCACCGGTAGCGGGGTATGCAGATACGCAGTATTTT
>.|TRBJ1-1|TRBV6-6|.
CASSPLQGSTEAFF
TGTGCCAGCAGTCCGCTACAGGGATCCACTGAAGCTTTCTTT
>.|TRBJ1-6|TRBV11-3|.
CASSQATTYNSPLHF
TGTGCCAGCAGTCAGGCAACCACATATAATTCACCCCTCCACTTT
>.|TRBJ2-1|TRBV4-1|.
CASSQIANEQFF
TGCGCCAGCAGCCAAATAGCCAATGAGCAGTTCTTC
>.|TRBJ1-1|TRBV19|.
CASRSRGAAFF
TGTGCCAGTAGGTCCCGAGGCGCAGCTTTCTTT
>TRBD1|TRBJ1-1|TRBV9|.
CASSAGTENTEAFF
TGTGCCAGCAGCGCAGGGACAGAGAACACTGAAGCTTTCTTT